These 22 T cell receptor beta chains share one sample of origin, sequenced in a study of shared clonotypes between healthy human individuals. CD8 cells regarded as naive lacked CD45RO, were positively chosen for CCR7, and omitted terminally differentiated effector memory CD45RA+ cells. Only in-frame clones appear in the TCRdb table, and some are missing; sequencing was by immunoSEQ multiplex PCR. The sample lists 800,000 to 950,000 clones, roughly 96% occurring once. Sequencing was done on a sample of naive CD8+ T cells sorted from blood. The source is a man aged 25 to 45 in good health.

This clone has a single count. CDR3 in amino acids: CASSSLKLTSGRAIREEDTQYF. The DNA for the CDR3 is TGTGCCAGCAGCTCCCTCAAGTTGACTAGCGGGAGGGCCATTCGGGAAGAAGATACGCAGTATTTT. This chain links TRBV13 with TRBJ2-3; TRBD2 aligns across 14 bases. CDR1 is PRHDT, CDR2 FYEKMQ, per germline (reference sequence). V lost 4 bases and J lost 5; bases outside the gene matches: 23. The CDR3 runs to 22 residues. Full variable domain (missing parts from reference TRBV13 and TRBJ2-3): AAGVIQSPRHLIKEKRETATLKCYPIPRHDTVYWYQQGPGQDPQFLISFYEKMQSDKGSIPDRFSAQQFSDYHSELNMSSLELGDSALYFCASSSLKLTSGRAIREEDTQYFGPGTRLTVL.

The chain links TRBV27 to TRBJ1-5; TRBD1 might be the D (5 bases). The CDR3 is 14 residues long. V dropped 1 base and J dropped 2 bases, with 6 bases sitting between them. Per the germline V gene, CDR1 is MNHEY and CDR2 is SMNVEV (reference sequence). This chain's CDR3 is CASSLLQGNQPQHF. The CDR3 region has the DNA TGTGCCAGCAGTTTATTACAGGGCAATCAGCCCCAGCATTTT.

This clone was found once. The chain couples TRBV7-2 to TRBJ1-6; D uncertain. There are 16 residues in the CDR3. CDR1 and CDR2 from the germline V gene are SGHTA and FQGNSA. Trimming removed 1 base at V and 0 bases at J, with 7 bases between. For the CDR3, the DNA is TGTGCCAGCAGCTTAGGACGGAGCTCCTATAATTCACCCCTCCACTTT. Its translation is CASSLGRSSYNSPLHF.

The chain carries TRBV10-2 and TRBJ2-5; 7 nucleotides line up with TRBD1. The CDR3 contains 16 residues. Germline-derived CDR1 and CDR2 are WSHSY and SAAADI. The V and J ends lost 4 bases and 2 bases, in that order; junction bases with no gene match: 10. For the CDR3, the DNA is TGCGCCAGCAGTGGGGACAGAGACGAAAAACAAGAGACCCAGTACTTC. This codes for CASSGDRDEKQETQYF.

V is TRBV7-2 and J is TRBJ1-5, with D unclear. The CDR3 covers 12 residues. Germline CDR1 reads SGHTA; CDR2 reads FQGNSA. Trimming took 7 bases from V and 4 from J, leaving 8 bases between them. CDR3 sequence reads: CASTVGNQPQHF. CDR3 sequence (DNA): TGTGCCAGCACCGTCGGGAATCAGCCCCAGCATTTT.

The chain links TRBV4-1 to TRBJ1-2, with 10 bases aligning to TRBD1. Trimming cost V 5 bases and J 7 bases; bases outside gene matches: 10. The CDR3 totals 15 residues. Germline CDR1 reads MGHRA; CDR2 reads YSYEKL. CDR3 DNA: TGCGCCAGCAGCTACGGGACAGGGGAAGTATTTGGCTACACCTTC. Protein product: CASSYGTGEVFGYTF.

The V gene is TRBV7-9, the J gene TRBJ1-3, with TRBD1 matching 7 bases. This CDR3 spans 17 amino acids. Unmatched junction bases numbered 14, after V lost 5 bases and J lost 4 bases. From germline, CDR1 is SEHNR and CDR2 FQNEAQ (reference sequence). Written as DNA, the CDR3 is TGTGCCAGCAGCGGACGGGACAGTCAATCTTACGGAAACACCATATATTTT. This codes for CASSGRDSQSYGNTIYF.

This clone has just one count. J is TRBJ2-1 and V is TRBV12-2; the D call TRBD2 from the table was never checked on the DNA. TRBV12-2 corresponds to a pseudogene. The CDR3 spans 19 residues. CDR3 bases: TGTGCAAGTCGCCTACCGGGACTAGCGGGAGGGTGGGCCTACAATGAGCAGTTCTTC. Its translation: CASRLPGLAGGWAYNEQFF.

The rearrangement uses TRBV19 and TRBJ2-7, with 7 bases identical to TRBD1. J was trimmed by 6 bases and V by 5 bases; bases with no gene match: 16. The CDR3 spans 16 residues. Germline CDR1 LNHDA, CDR2 SQIVND (reference sequence). The CDR3 sequence: CASSFRAGRGFGEQYF. In nucleotides, the CDR3 is TGTGCCAGTAGTTTCCGCGCGGGCAGGGGGTTTGGCGAGCAGTACTTC.

The rearrangement links TRBV5-6 to TRBJ1-5; D not certain. Per the germline V gene, CDR1 is SGHDT and CDR2 is YYEEEE. CDR3 length equals 12 residues. The V gene lost 2 bases and the J gene lost 4 bases, with 4 bases spanning the gap. The CDR3 sequence: CASSLKNQPQHF. Here the CDR3 DNA reads TGTGCCAGCAGCTTAAAAAATCAGCCCCAGCATTTT.

This sequence joins TRBV29-1 and TRBJ2-1, with TRBD2 matching over 10 bases. V lost 5 bases and J lost 5; bases outside the gene matches: 12. Per germline, CDR1 SQVTM and CDR2 ANQGSEA. The CDR3 covers 16 residues. CDR3 coding DNA: TGCAGCGTTCTCTTCCTCGGACTAGCGGAAAACAATGAGCAGTTCTTC. Encoded protein: CSVLFLGLAENNEQFF.

The chain employs TRBV29-1 and TRBJ2-1; 9 nucleotides line up with TRBD2. There are 14 residues in the CDR3. Trimming at V came to 6 bases and at J to 8 bases, leaving 11 bases not matched to a gene. Germline V gene data show CDR1 as SQVTM and CDR2 as ANQGSEA. CDR3 sequence: CSVETGTSFDEQFF. In DNA, the CDR3 is TGCAGCGTGGAAACCGGGACTAGCTTCGATGAGCAGTTCTTC.

The chain carries TRBV27 and TRBJ2-7; 9 nucleotides match TRBD2. CDR3 length: 15 residues. The V segment lost 7 bases and the J segment 3 bases; nucleotides outside the gene matches: 10. Per the germline V gene, CDR1 is MNHEY and CDR2 is SMNVEV (reference sequence). The CDR3 DNA sequence: TGTGCCAGCACCCTTCTAGCGGGAAGCCTCTACGAGCAGTACTTC. Translated: CASTLLAGSLYEQYF.

The chain employs TRBV2 and TRBJ2-7; D gene unclear. The CDR3 runs 16 residues. V was clipped by 6 bases and J by 4 bases, with 22 bases between them. The germline CDR1 and CDR2 sequences are SNHLY and FYNNEI. In DNA, the CDR3 is TGTGCCAGCAGAAAATCGGCGCTAGTGGTAGGTTACGAGCAGTACTTC. It yields the protein CASRKSALVVGYEQYF.

V is TRBV7-9 and J is TRBJ2-7; D is uncertain. CDR1 is SEHNR, CDR2 FQNEAQ, per germline (reference sequence). Trimming pared 6 bases from V and 0 bases from J, leaving 9 bases between. There are 13 residues in the CDR3. The CDR3: CASRPRRSYEQYF. CDR3 nucleotides: TGTGCCAGCAGGCCGCGACGCTCCTACGAGCAGTACTTC.

About this clone: The junction departs from the called germline gene at one end, perhaps through a read error. The J gene is TRBJ2-2, the V gene TRBV7-7, with 13 bases aligning to TRBD2. Germline values: CDR1 SSHAT, CDR2 FNYEAQ (reference sequence). The CDR3 length is 21 residues. The CDR3 protein is CASSPTPGTGGLAGSTGELFF. The CDR3 nucleotides are TGTGCTAGCAGCCCCACCCCCGGGACAGGGGGACTAGCGGGAAGCACCGGGGAGCTGTTTTTT.

The rearrangement uses TRBV6-4 and TRBJ2-1; possibly TRBD2 for D (6 bases). Trimming shortened V by 0 bases and J by 9 bases, and 12 bases separated the two germline ends. CDR3 size: 14 residues. The V gene's germline CDR1 is MRHNA and CDR2 SNTAGT. In nucleotides, the CDR3 is TGTGCCAGCAGTGACTCGGGACTCAAAAGTGAGCAGTTCTTC. Residues: CASSDSGLKSEQFF.

The rearrangement links TRBV6-5 to TRBJ2-5, with D possibly called TRBD1 or TRBD2 (5 bases each). Germline V CDR1 and CDR2: MNHEY, SVGAGI. The CDR3 is 14 amino acids. Trimming shortened V by 2 bases and J by 2 bases, and 9 bases separated the two germline ends. The CDR3: CASSYGGLQETQYF. The CDR3 region has the DNA TGTGCCAGCAGTTACGGGGGATTACAAGAGACCCAGTACTTC.

CDR3 protein: CASSPTPTGGAEQYF. The CDR3 DNA follows: TGTGCCAGCAGCCCCACCCCGACAGGCGGTGCCGAGCAGTACTTC. The V and J genes are TRBV5-4 and TRBJ2-7, with a possible D match to TRBD1 (6 bases). The V gene lost 4 bases and the J gene lost 6 bases, with 20 bases spanning the gap. The CDR3 has 15 residues. Germline V gene lookup returns CDR1 SGHNT and CDR2 YYREEE (reference sequence).

In this sample, this clone turned up once. CDR3 region: CASSLIRGPYNEQFF. DNA for the CDR3: TGTGCCAGCAGTCTTATCAGGGGTCCTTACAATGAGCAGTTCTTC. The rearrangement uses TRBV27 and TRBJ2-1; possible D gene TRBD1, 6 bases. Germline V gene data show CDR1 as MNHEY and CDR2 as SMNVEV (reference sequence). V lost 5 bases to trimming and J lost 4 bases, with 15 bases between them. The CDR3 has 15 amino acids.

This clone was seen once. The rearrangement joins TRBV7-9 to TRBJ1-4, with unresolved D. Trimming took 1 base from V and 3 from J, leaving 6 bases between them. The CDR3 contains 14 residues. From germline, CDR1 is SEHNR and CDR2 FQNEAQ (reference sequence). Here the CDR3 reads CASSLVFPNEKLFF. CDR3 DNA: TGTGCCAGCAGCTTAGTTTTCCCTAATGAAAAACTGTTTTTT.

As for this clone: Different DNA sequences within this sample yield the same CDR3. The chain joins TRBV19 to TRBJ2-7, with D tentatively TRBD1 (6 bases). Per germline, CDR1 LNHDA and CDR2 SQIVND (reference sequence). V lost 4 bases to trimming and J lost 3 bases, with 7 bases between them. The CDR3 is 12 residues long. In DNA, the CDR3 is TGTGCCAGTAGTACGGACAGCTACGAGCAGTACTTC. This sequence encodes CASSTDSYEQYF.